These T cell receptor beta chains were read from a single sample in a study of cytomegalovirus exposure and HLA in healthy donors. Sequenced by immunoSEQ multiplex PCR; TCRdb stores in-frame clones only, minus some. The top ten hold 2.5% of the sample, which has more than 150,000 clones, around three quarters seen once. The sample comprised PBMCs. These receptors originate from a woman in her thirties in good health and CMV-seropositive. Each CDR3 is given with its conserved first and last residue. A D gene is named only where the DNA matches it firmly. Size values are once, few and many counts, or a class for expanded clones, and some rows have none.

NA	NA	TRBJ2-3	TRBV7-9	CASSSRKRGTDTQYF	TGTGCCAGCAGCTCCAGAAAGCGGGGCACAGATACGCAGTATTTT
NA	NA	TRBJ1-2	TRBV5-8	CANSLTVNYGYTF	TGTGCCAACAGTTTGACAGTTAACTATGGCTACACCTTC
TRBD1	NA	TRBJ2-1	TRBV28	CASRTGGNEQFF	TGTGCCAGCCGGACAGGGGGCAATGAGCAGTTCTTC
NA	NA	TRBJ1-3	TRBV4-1	CASSQRDLDSKELYF	TGCGCCAGCAGCCAACGGGACTTGGATTCAAAGGAGTTATATTTT
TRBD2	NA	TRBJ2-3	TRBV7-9	CASRQAQLAGDGVRQYF	TGTGCCAGCAGGCAAGCCCAACTAGCGGGGGACGGGGTGAGGCAGTATTTT
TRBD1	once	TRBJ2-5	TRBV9	CASSVVDRGRPETQYF	TGTGCCAGCAGCGTAGTTGACAGGGGGCGCCCGGAGACCCAGTACTTC
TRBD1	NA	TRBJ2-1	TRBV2	CASRTGEGVHEQFF	TGTGCCAGCAGGACAGGGGAAGGTGTGCATGAGCAGTTCTTC
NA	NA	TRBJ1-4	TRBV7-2	CASSSRESNEKLFF	TGTGCCAGCAGCTCCCGGGAGTCCAATGAAAAACTGTTTTTT
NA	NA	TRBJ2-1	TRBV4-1	CASSPPAGFPFF	TGCGCCAGCAGCCCCCCAGCAGGGTTCCCGTTCTTC
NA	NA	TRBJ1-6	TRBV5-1	CASSLVEAGLSSPLHF	TGCGCCAGCAGCTTGGTAGAGGCAGGGTTAAGTTCACCCCTCCACTTT
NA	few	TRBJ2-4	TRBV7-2	CASSLAGGIAKNIQYF	TGTGCCAGCAGCTTAGCCGGGGGAATAGCCAAAAACATTCAGTACTTC
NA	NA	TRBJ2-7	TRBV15	CATSVTYREQYF	TGTGCCACCAGCGTGACTTATCGCGAGCAGTACTTC
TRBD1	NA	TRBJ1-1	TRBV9	CASSPTGGRTEAFF	TGTGCCAGCAGCCCGACAGGGGGACGGACTGAAGCTTTCTTT
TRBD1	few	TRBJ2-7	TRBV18	CASSLRDRGRYEQYF	TGTGCCAGCTCACTCCGGGACAGGGGGCGCTACGAGCAGTACTTC
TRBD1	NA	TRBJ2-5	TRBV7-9	CSSTRFSRGQTQETQYF	TGTTCCAGCACTCGTTTTTCTAGGGGGCAGACACAAGAGACCCAGTACTTC
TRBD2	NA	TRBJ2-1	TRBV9	CASSPGAGGRYNEQFF	TGTGCCAGCAGCCCAGGAGCGGGGGGGCGTTACAATGAGCAGTTCTTC
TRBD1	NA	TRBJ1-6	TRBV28	CASSLYSGTVNSPLHF	TGTGCCAGCAGTTTATACTCCGGGACAGTCAATTCACCCCTCCACTTT
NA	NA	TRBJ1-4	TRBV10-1	CASSESTLREKLFF	TGCGCCAGCAGTGAGTCGACGCTGAGGGAAAAACTGTTTTTT
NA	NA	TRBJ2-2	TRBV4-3	CASSQGGPAGARAGELFF	TGCGCCAGCAGCCAAGGGGGCCCGGCGGGGGCCCGAGCCGGGGAGCTGTTTTTT
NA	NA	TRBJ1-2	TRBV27	CASSLSPTGSNPYGYTF	TGTGCCAGCAGTCTCTCCCCGACAGGCTCAAATCCATATGGCTACACCTTC
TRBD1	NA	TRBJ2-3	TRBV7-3	CASSLHRGTTDTQYF	TGTGCCAGCAGCTTGCACAGGGGAACCACAGATACGCAGTATTTT
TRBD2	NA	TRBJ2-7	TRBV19	CASKGGGAGEQYF	TGTGCCAGTAAGGGCGGGGGGGCCGGCGAGCAGTACTTC
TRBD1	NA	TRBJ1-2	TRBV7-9	CASSPGQGGGYTF	TGTGCCAGCAGCCCGGGACAGGGTGGCGGCTACACCTTC
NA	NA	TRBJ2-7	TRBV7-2	CASSPQAGSYEQYF	TGTGCCAGCAGTCCGCAGGCGGGGTCCTACGAGCAGTACTTC
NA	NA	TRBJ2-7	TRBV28	CASSTGRTSYEQYF	TGTGCCAGCAGCACAGGGCGCACCTCCTACGAGCAGTACTTC
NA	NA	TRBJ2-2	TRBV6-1	CASRERGRTGELFF	TGTGCCAGCAGGGAAAGGGGTCGGACCGGGGAGCTGTTTTTT
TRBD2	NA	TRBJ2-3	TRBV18	CASSARGGLLDTQYF	TGTGCCAGCTCAGCCCGGGGGGGCCTACTAGATACGCAGTATTTT
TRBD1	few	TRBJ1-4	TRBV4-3	CASSPTGGRYEKLFF	TGCGCCAGCAGCCCGACAGGGGGACGGTATGAAAAACTGTTTTTT
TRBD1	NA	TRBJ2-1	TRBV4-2	CASSGQGAREQFF	TGTGCCAGCAGTGGACAGGGGGCAAGAGAGCAGTTCTTC
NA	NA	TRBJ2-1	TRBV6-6	CASSLSVEQFF	TGTGCCAGCAGTCTTAGCGTTGAGCAGTTCTTC
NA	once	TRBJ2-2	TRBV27	CASSLNRQGGAGELFF	TGTGCCAGCAGTTTGAACCGCCAGGGGGGAGCCGGGGAGCTGTTTTTT
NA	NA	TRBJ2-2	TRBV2	CASNAVSNTGELFF	TGTGCCAGCAACGCAGTGTCGAACACCGGGGAGCTGTTTTTT
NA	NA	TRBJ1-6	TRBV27	CASKARAGNSPLHF	TGTGCCAGTAAGGCCAGGGCCGGGAATTCACCCCTCCACTTT
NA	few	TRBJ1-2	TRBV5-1	CASSLYERGNYGYTF	TGCGCCAGCAGCTTGTATGAACGGGGTAACTATGGCTACACCTTC
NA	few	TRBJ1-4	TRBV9	CASSVGGGRNEKLFF	TGTGCCAGCAGCGTAGGAGGCGGCCGGAATGAAAAACTGTTTTTT
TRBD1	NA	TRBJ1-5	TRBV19	CATRDRGSQPQHF	TGTGCCACTAGGGACAGGGGGAGCCAGCCCCAGCATTTT
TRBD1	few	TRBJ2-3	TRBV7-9	CASSPPWQGATDTQYF	TGTGCCAGCAGCCCCCCTTGGCAGGGGGCCACAGATACGCAGTATTTT
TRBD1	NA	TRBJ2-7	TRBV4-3	CASSQGQGAVEQYF	TGCGCCAGCAGCCAGGGACAGGGGGCGGTCGAGCAGTACTTC
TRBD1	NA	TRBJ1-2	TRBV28	CASSPDRIYSF	TGTGCCAGCAGTCCGGACAGGATTTACTCCTTC
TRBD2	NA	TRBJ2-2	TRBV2	CASRWGGNTGELFF	TGTGCCAGCAGGTGGGGGGGGAACACCGGGGAGCTGTTTTTT
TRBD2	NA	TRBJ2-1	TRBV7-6	CASSLGLAGGYNEQFF	TGTGCCAGCAGCTTAGGACTAGCGGGGGGATACAATGAGCAGTTCTTC
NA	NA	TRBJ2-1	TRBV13	CASSLDRGGYNEQFF	TGTGCCAGCAGCTTAGATAGGGGGGGCTACAATGAGCAGTTCTTC
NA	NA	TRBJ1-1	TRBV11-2	CASSLDPFESDRRFLAEAFF	TGTGCCAGCAGCTTAGATCCGTTTGAGTCGGACAGACGGTTCTTGGCTGAAGCTTTCTTT
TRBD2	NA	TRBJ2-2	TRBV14	CASSSLAGPGELFF	TGTGCCAGCAGCTCCTTAGCGGGCCCGGGGGAGCTGTTTTTT
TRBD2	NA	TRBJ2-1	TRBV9	CASSVLAGSYNEQFF	TGTGCCAGCAGCGTCCTAGCGGGGTCCTACAATGAGCAGTTCTTC
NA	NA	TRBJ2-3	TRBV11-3	CASSLGPDTQYF	TGTGCCAGCAGCTTAGGGCCAGATACGCAGTATTTT
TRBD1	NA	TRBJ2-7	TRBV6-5	CASSPMAGGYEQYF	TGTGCCAGCAGTCCCATGGCAGGGGGCTACGAGCAGTACTTC
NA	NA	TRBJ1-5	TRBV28	CASTPTASLSNQPQHF	TGTGCCAGCACCCCGACAGCAAGCCTTAGCAATCAGCCCCAGCATTTT
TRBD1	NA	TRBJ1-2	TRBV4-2	CASSQGTGQGYGYTF	TGTGCCAGCAGCCAGGGAACGGGACAGGGATATGGCTACACCTTC
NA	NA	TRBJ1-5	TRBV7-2	CASSEGTTNQPQHF	TGTGCCAGCAGCGAGGGGACAACCAATCAGCCCCAGCATTTT
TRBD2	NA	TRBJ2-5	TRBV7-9	CASSLGTRETQYF	TGTGCCAGCAGCTTAGGGACTAGAGAGACCCAGTACTTC
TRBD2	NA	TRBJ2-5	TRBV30	CAWGSGGYETQYF	TGTGCCTGGGGTAGCGGGGGGTACGAGACCCAGTACTTC
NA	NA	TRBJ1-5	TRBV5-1	CASSAVTRDKYSPQHF	TGCGCCAGCAGCGCCGTCACCCGGGACAAATATTCCCCCCAGCATTTT
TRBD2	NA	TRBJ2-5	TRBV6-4	CASSQKRGPRETQYF	TGTGCCAGCAGCCAGAAGCGGGGGCCTAGAGAGACCCAGTACTTC
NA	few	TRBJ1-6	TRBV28	CASSLPLTSNSPLHF	TGTGCCAGCAGTTTACCCCTTACCAGTAATTCACCCCTCCACTTT
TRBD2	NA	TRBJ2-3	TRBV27	CASSLLLAVPGTQYF	TGTGCCAGCAGTTTACTACTAGCGGTCCCCGGAACGCAGTATTTT
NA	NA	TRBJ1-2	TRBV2	CASSSQGHYGYTF	TGTGCCAGCAGTTCCCAGGGCCACTATGGCTACACCTTC
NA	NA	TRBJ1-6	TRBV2	CASSGALTNSPLHF	TGTGCCAGCAGTGGGGCCCTTACTAATTCACCCCTCCACTTT
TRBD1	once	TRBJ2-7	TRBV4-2	CASSQAQGFAEQYF	TGTGCCAGCAGCCAAGCACAGGGGTTCGCCGAGCAGTACTTC
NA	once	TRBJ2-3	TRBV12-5	CASASRRGGAHTDTQYF	TGTGCTAGTGCCTCCCGGCGTGGGGGGGCCCACACAGATACGCAGTATTTT